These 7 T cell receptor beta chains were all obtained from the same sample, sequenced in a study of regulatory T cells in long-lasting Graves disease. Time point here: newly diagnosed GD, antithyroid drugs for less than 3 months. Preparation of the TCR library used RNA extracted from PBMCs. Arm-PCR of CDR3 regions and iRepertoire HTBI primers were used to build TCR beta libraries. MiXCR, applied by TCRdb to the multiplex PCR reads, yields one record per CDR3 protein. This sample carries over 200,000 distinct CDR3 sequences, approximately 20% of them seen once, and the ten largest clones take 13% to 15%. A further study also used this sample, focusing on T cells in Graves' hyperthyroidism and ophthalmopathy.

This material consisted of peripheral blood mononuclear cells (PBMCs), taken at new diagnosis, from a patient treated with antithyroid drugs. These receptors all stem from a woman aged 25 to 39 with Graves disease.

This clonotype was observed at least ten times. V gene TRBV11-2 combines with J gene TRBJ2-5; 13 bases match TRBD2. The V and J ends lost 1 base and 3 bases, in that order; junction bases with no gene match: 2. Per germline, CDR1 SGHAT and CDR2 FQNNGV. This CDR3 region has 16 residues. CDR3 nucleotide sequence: TGTGCCAGCAGCTTAGCACTAGCGGGGGGGAAAGAGACCCAGTACTTC. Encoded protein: CASSLALAGGKETQYF.

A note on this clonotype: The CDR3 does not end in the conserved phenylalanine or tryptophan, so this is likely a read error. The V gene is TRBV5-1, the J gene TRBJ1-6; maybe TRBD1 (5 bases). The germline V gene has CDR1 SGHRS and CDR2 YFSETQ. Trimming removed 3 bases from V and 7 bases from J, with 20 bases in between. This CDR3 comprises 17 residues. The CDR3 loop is CASSYRTPGRVNSPLHL. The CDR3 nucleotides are TGCGCCAGCAGCTATCGGACCCCGGGACGGGTGAATTCACCCCTCCACCTT.

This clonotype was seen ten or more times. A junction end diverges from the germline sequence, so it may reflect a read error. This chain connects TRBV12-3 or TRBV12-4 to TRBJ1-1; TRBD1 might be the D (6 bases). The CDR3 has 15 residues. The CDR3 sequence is CASSLRGGRNPEAFF. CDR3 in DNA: TGTGCCAGCAGTTTGAGAGGGGGAAGGAACCCTGAAGCTTTCTTT.

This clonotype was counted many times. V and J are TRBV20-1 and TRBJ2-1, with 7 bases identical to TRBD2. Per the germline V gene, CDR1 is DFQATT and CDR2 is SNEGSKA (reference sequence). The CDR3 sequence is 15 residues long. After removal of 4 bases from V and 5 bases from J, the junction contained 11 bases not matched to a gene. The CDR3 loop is CSATQEGRGNNEQFF. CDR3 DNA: TGCAGTGCTACCCAAGAAGGGCGGGGGAACAATGAGCAGTTCTTC.

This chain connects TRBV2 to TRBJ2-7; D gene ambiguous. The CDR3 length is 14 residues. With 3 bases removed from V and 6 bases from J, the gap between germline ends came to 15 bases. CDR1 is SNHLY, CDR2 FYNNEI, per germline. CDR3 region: CASSEVSGWAEQYF. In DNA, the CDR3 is TGTGCCAGCAGTGAGGTCTCGGGCTGGGCCGAGCAGTACTTC.

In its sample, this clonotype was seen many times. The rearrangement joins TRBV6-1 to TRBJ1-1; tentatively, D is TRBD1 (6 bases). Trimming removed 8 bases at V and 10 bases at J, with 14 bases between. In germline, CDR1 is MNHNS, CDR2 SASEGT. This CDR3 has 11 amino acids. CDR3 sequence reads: CASRGAPGAFF. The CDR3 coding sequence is TGTGCCAGCCGGGGGGCCCCCGGAGCTTTCTTT.

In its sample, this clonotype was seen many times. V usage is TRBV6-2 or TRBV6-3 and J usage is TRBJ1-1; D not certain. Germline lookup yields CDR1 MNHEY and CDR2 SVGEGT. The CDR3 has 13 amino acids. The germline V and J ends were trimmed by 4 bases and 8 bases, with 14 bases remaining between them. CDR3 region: CASSLVDLKEAFF. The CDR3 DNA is TGTGCCAGCAGTTTGGTCGACCTCAAAGAAGCTTTCTTT.